A selection of T cell receptor beta chains follows, all from one sample in a study of T cell responses to AZD1222 COVID-19 vaccine. Profiling relied on immunoSEQ multiplex PCR, and the TCRdb table lists in-frame clones only, not all of them. The repertoire has 150,000 or so clones, approximately 85% of them found once; the top ten carry 4.1%. The sample in question was peripheral blood, obtained on day 0 of MenACWY control vaccination. The receptors were sampled from an adult in good health. CDR3s include the opening cysteine and the closing phenylalanine or tryptophan. Only some rows state a clone size, as once, few, many or a class for expanded clones.

CDR3aa	abundance	v_gene
CASSSEDGYGYTF	NA	TRBV6-2/TRBV6-3
CASSEAPTYEQYF	NA	TRBV2
CASSERAGSADEQFF	NA	TRBV2
CASSFSTGSEKLFF	NA	TRBV6-5
CASSQEERTSNTEAFF	NA	TRBV4-1
CASSLDSEYGYTF	NA	TRBV7-9
CASGLGGLWVSKDNQPQHF	NA	TRBV12-5
CASSLKRAQGALQFF	NA	TRBV7-7
CASSYSIPVASYEQFF	NA	TRBV6-5
CASSPQGFYGYTF	NA	TRBV19
CASSAGFSSGANVLTF	NA	TRBV10-2
CASSLSANYGYTF	NA	TRBV12-3/TRBV12-4
CASSPRTSGVTDTQYF	NA	TRBV2
CASSGRGLVGQNEKLFF	NA	TRBV28
CASSRQNNQPQHF	NA	TRBV19
CASSQDAGGGSGEQFF	NA	TRBV14
CASSIPGQNSPLHF	many	TRBV5-6
CASSTVMGEKLFF	NA	TRBV19
CASSSHFRDRRGYTF	once	TRBV5-4
CASSAYDGTFAFF	NA	TRBV9
CASSLGLGTGKINEQFF	NA	TRBV7-9
CACGGKYGYTF	NA	TRBV28
CASSEQGPDQPQHF	NA	TRBV10-2
CASSEAYRGRNYGYTF	few	TRBV6-1
CASSEDRGQNIQYF	NA	TRBV18
CAWSLTGVGNTIYF	NA	TRBV30
CASSAGEKLFF	NA	TRBV9
CASSSTVSYNEQFF	NA	TRBV7-6
CASSPQPAPNTEAFF	NA	TRBV18
CASSLFVDLSTEAFF	NA	TRBV13
CASSYRLDPQETQYF	NA	TRBV7-9
CASSLYRTGENTEAFF	NA	TRBV7-6
CASAGTSGGDTQYF	NA	TRBV5-1
CSGADGANTEAFF	NA	TRBV29-1
CASSKLQGFGTEAFF	few	TRBV18
CASSPPAGSTDTQYF	NA	TRBV27
CASNLGTGFNYGYTF	NA	TRBV9
CASSGPLQNSNQPQHF	NA	TRBV6-1
CASSPPPGQGAHGYTF	once	TRBV10-2
CASSAALIDTQYF	NA	TRBV11-1
CASSSNPGPKGANYGYTF	NA	TRBV5-1